This T cell receptor beta chain emerged from a study of blood T cell dynamics during melanoma immunotherapy. The method was immunoSEQ multiplex PCR; TCRdb's version includes in-frame clones alone and lacks a portion of them. This repertoire shows approximately 13,000 clones, around 92% found once; its top ten account for 3% to 4%. Concerning this clone itself: The sample has other DNA sequences that encode this CDR3 too.

Specified time point: pre-treatment baseline. There are 13 residues in the CDR3. Germline V gene data show CDR1 as SGDLS and CDR2 as YYNGEE. Deletions cut 0 bases from V and 2 bases from J, with 5 bases between. The chain joins TRBV9 to TRBJ1-1, with D unresolved. The sequence came from a human donor with melanoma. Specimen: blood, collected from a patient treated with checkpoint blockade. CDR3 sequence: CASSVDRNTEAFF. CDR3 DNA sequence: TGTGCCAGCAGCGTAGACAGAAACACTGAAGCTTTCTTT.